Below, 2 T cell receptor beta chains from the same sample are listed, as sequenced in a study of T cell responses to AZD1222 COVID-19 vaccine. The data were produced by immunoSEQ multiplex PCR, yet TCRdb's version contains in-frame clones alone and is incomplete. The table shows around 66,000 clones, with more than 85% occurring only once. The source material was peripheral blood, sampled on day 0 of AZD1222 vaccination. The receptor source for this set is an adult in good health.

The chain is built from TRBV27 and TRBJ2-2; D tentatively reads TRBD1 or TRBD2 (5 bases each). The CDR3 totals 12 residues. Per germline, CDR1 MNHEY and CDR2 SMNVEV (reference sequence). V was shortened by 2 bases and J by 9 bases, with 7 bases between the two germline ends. CDR3 residues: CASSLGGRELFF. The CDR3 DNA reads TGTGCCAGCAGTTTAGGGGGAAGGGAGCTGTTTTTT.

This sequence joins TRBV5-6 and TRBJ2-7, with D perhaps given as TRBD1 or TRBD2 (7 bases each). The CDR3 has 13 residues. CDR1 is SGHDT and CDR2 is YYEEEE in the germline V gene. The ends were cut back, 4 bases at V and 7 bases at J, with 15 bases in the middle. The CDR3 DNA reads TGTGCCAGCAGCATCACAGGGGAGGGGGAGCAGTACTTC. Its protein is CASSITGEGEQYF.